This T cell receptor beta chain is from a study of T cells in Graves' hyperthyroidism and ophthalmopathy. Using RNA transcripts as the source, TCR beta CDR3 regions were amplified. An initial round of RT-PCR targeting the TCR CDR3 relied on the HTBI primer set. TCRdb re-called the multiplex PCR reads through MiXCR, storing one row per CDR3 protein. The data contain 500,000 or so distinct CDR3 sequences, 17% of them seen just once; the ten biggest clones take up 17%. This clonotype was found many times. Germline V gene sequence: CDR1 LGHDT, CDR2 YNNKEL (reference sequence). V lost 4 bases, J lost 3 bases, and 15 bases lay in between. The CDR3 is 15 residues long.

The chain employs TRBV3-1 and TRBJ1-1; D is uncertain. The sample consisted of blood. The TCR comes from a woman aged 18-30 years with Graves' ophthalmopathy. The CDR3 DNA follows: TGTGCCAGCAGCCTCTCCACCGGACGCCACACTGAAGCTTTCTTT. It codes for CASSLSTGRHTEAFF.